A selection of T cell receptor beta chains follows, all from one sample in a study of identical twins' blood T cells. TCRdb reanalysed the 5' RACE reads using MiXCR and keeps one entry per CDR3 protein. The sample lists fewer than 450,000 distinct CDR3 sequences; 28% were seen once. The sample consisted of PBMCs. Receptor source: a woman between 18 and 49 years old in good health. CDR3s include the opening cysteine and the closing phenylalanine or tryptophan. A D gene is named only where the DNA matches it firmly. The listing skips clone size in some rows; elsewhere it reads once, few, many or a size class.

>-|TRBV7-9|-|TRBJ1-2
TGTGCCAGCAGCTTCGCAATCGGCATTTATGGCTACACCTTC
CASSFAIGIYGYTF
>-|TRBV18|-|TRBJ2-3
TGTGCCAGCTCACCACCAGTGGGCACAGATACGCAGTATTTT
CASSPPVGTDTQYF
>-|TRBV9|-|TRBJ2-7
TGTGCCAGCAGCGTCACCGGGACTCTCAACTACGAGCAGTACTTC
CASSVTGTLNYEQYF
>-|TRBV19|-|TRBJ2-7
TGTGCCAGTAGTATGGGAGCCCCGGGCTCCTACGAGCAGTACTTC
CASSMGAPGSYEQYF
>few|TRBV14|-|TRBJ2-3
TGTGCCAGCAGCGATTATAGCGGAGATACGCAGTATTTT
CASSDYSGDTQYF
>-|TRBV7-2|-|TRBJ1-6
TGTGCCAGCAGCTTATACGGGTATAATTCACCCCTCCACTTT
CASSLYGYNSPLHF
>few|TRBV29-1|-|TRBJ1-4
TGCAGCGTTGCAGAGTCCAGGGAAAAACTGTTTTTT
CSVAESREKLFF
>-|TRBV12-3/TRBV12-4|-|TRBJ1-2
TGTGCCAGCAGTTGGGACGTTGGCTATGGCTACACCTTC
CASSWDVGYGYTF
>few|TRBV11-2|-|TRBJ2-1
TGTGCCAGCAGCTTAGTTGGGGGGCGCGTGAAAAATGAGCAGTTCTTC
CASSLVGGRVKNEQFF
>many|TRBV29-1|-|TRBJ1-1
TGCAGCGTTGTGAGGGGAACTGAAGCTTTCTTT
CSVVRGTEAFF
>-|TRBV5-1|-|TRBJ1-1
TGCGCCAGCAGCTTTAGCTATCCGACGAACACTGAAGCTTTCTTT
CASSFSYPTNTEAFF
>few|TRBV5-6|-|TRBJ1-2
TGTGCCAGCAGACTCGGGAGTAACTATGGCTACACCTTC
CASRLGSNYGYTF
>many|TRBV29-1|TRBD1|TRBJ1-1
TGCAGCGTTGAAGAGGACAGGGGGCGAACTGAAGCTTTCTTT
CSVEEDRGRTEAFF
>few|TRBV10-3|-|TRBJ1-2
TGTGCCATCAGTGACAAGAGTGTATTGGCTAACTATGGCTACACCTTC
CAISDKSVLANYGYTF
>many|TRBV29-1|TRBD1|TRBJ1-2
TGCAGCGCCGTTGACAGGGGGCGAACCTATGGCTACACCTTC
CSAVDRGRTYGYTF
>-|TRBV10-3|TRBD1|TRBJ2-7
TGTGCCATCAGTGGGACAGGTTACGAGCAGTACTTC
CAISGTGYEQYF
>few|TRBV5-1|TRBD2|TRBJ2-3
TGCGCCAGCAGGGGGACTAGCGCCACAGATACGCAGTATTTT
CASRGTSATDTQYF
>-|TRBV20-1|TRBD1|TRBJ1-5
TGCAGTGCTAGAAGGACAGGGCAGGAGCCCCAGCATTTT
CSARRTGQEPQHF
>-|TRBV4-3|TRBD2|TRBJ2-3
TGCGCCAGCAGCCAGCGGGAGGCTACAGATACGCAGTATTTT
CASSQREATDTQYF
>-|TRBV28|-|TRBJ2-5
TGTGCCAGCAGTTTAAGAGGGGTCGGGACCCAGTACTTC
CASSLRGVGTQYF
>-|TRBV11-2|-|TRBJ1-2
TGTGCCAGCAGCTTCCAACAGGGCCCGGCATTCTTC
CASSFQQGPAFF
>-|TRBV5-1|TRBD2|TRBJ2-1
TGCGCCAGCAGCGTACTCGCGGGGGGGCTCAGAAATGAGCAGTTCTTC
CASSVLAGGLRNEQFF
>once|TRBV7-9|-|TRBJ1-2
TGTGCCAGCAGCTTAAGCACCGGAGCTAACTATGGCTACACCTTC
CASSLSTGANYGYTF
>few|TRBV5-1|-|TRBJ1-1
TGCGCCAGCAGCTTGCATTCGCCTACAGGGGAAGCTTTCTTT
CASSLHSPTGEAFF
>-|TRBV12-3/TRBV12-4|-|TRBJ1-1
TGTGCCAGCAGACCTGGGGGCACTGAAGCTTTATTT
CASRPGGTEALF
>-|TRBV9|-|TRBJ1-2
TGTGCCAGCCGCCGGGTTCCCTATGGCTACACCTTC
CASRRVPYGYTF
>-|TRBV7-3|-|TRBJ1-2
TGTGCCAGCAGCTTCGAGGGGTTCGGTGGCTACACCTTC
CASSFEGFGGYTF
>few|TRBV15|-|TRBJ2-2
TGTGCCACCAGCCTTACGGGACCTCACACCGGGGAGCTGTTTTTT
CATSLTGPHTGELFF
>-|TRBV28|-|TRBJ1-2
TGTGCCAGCAGTTTAATACTCATCACACTTGGGAGCTACACCTTC
CASSLILITLGSYTF
>-|TRBV7-8|-|TRBJ2-3
TGTGCCAGCAGCAAGGGACCTAGCAGCACAGATACGCAGTATTTT
CASSKGPSSTDTQYF
>many|TRBV29-1|-|TRBJ1-1
TGCAGCGTCAGACCGGGCCTTGCTACTGAAGCTTTCTTT
CSVRPGLATEAFF
>-|TRBV11-3|-|TRBJ2-3
TGTGCCAGCAGCTTAACAACCCCCTTCTACAGGGAGGATACGCAGTATTTT
CASSLTTPFYREDTQYF
>few|TRBV20-1|-|TRBJ2-2
TGCAGTGCTGTTCTTACCGGGGAGCTGTTTTTT
CSAVLTGELFF
>-|TRBV5-4|TRBD2|TRBJ2-3
TGTGCCAGCAGTCCGGGCGGGGGAATTGGAGATACGCAGTATTTT
CASSPGGGIGDTQYF
>-|TRBV20-1|TRBD1|TRBJ2-1
TGCAGTGCTAGAGACCCTTGGACAGGTGCCTCTGTTTACAATGAGCAGTTCTTC
CSARDPWTGASVYNEQFF
>-|TRBV6-2/TRBV6-3|-|TRBJ2-1
TGTGCCAGCACTAGGGCAGGGCCGAGGAATGAGCAGTTCTTC
CASTRAGPRNEQFF
>-|TRBV7-2|-|TRBJ1-5
TGTGCCTGCAGCTTAGAGGGGTTCGGACAGCCCCAGCATTTT
CACSLEGFGQPQHF
>few|TRBV12-3/TRBV12-4|-|TRBJ1-6
TGTGCCAGCAGACGGACCCTTTGGAATTCACCCCTCCACTTT
CASRRTLWNSPLHF
>-|TRBV12-3/TRBV12-4|TRBD1|TRBJ1-1
TGTGCCAGCAGTACCGGGACAGCCCAGAACACTGAAGCTTTCTTT
CASSTGTAQNTEAFF
>few|TRBV3-1|-|TRBJ1-1
TGTGCCAGCAGCCAGAGAGGGGACACTGAAGCTTTCTTT
CASSQRGDTEAFF
>few|TRBV5-6|-|TRBJ2-7
TGTGCCAGCAGCTCCGCCACGGGATCGCAGTACTTC
CASSSATGSQYF
>few|TRBV7-2|-|TRBJ1-6
TGTGCCAGCAGCTTATCCAAGAACCTGGGTTCACCCCTCCACTTT
CASSLSKNLGSPLHF
>many|TRBV5-1|TRBD1|TRBJ1-4
TGCGCCAGCAGCCCGGACAGGGGAGGTAATGAAAAACTGTTTTTT
CASSPDRGGNEKLFF
>-|TRBV20-1|-|TRBJ1-2
TGCAGTGCTAGAGTTGCCGGTCATGGCTACACCTTC
CSARVAGHGYTF
>few|TRBV7-8|TRBD2|TRBJ2-1
TGTGCCAGCAGCGTGCGACTAGCGGTTCCCTACAATGAGCAGTTCTTC
CASSVRLAVPYNEQFF
>-|TRBV5-5|-|TRBJ1-3
TGTGCTAGCAGCCAACAGGGATTCTCTGGAAACACCATATATTTT
CASSQQGFSGNTIYF
>many|TRBV11-2|-|TRBJ1-3
TGTGCCAGCAGCCGAGGAGGGGTGCGAAACACCATATATTTT
CASSRGGVRNTIYF